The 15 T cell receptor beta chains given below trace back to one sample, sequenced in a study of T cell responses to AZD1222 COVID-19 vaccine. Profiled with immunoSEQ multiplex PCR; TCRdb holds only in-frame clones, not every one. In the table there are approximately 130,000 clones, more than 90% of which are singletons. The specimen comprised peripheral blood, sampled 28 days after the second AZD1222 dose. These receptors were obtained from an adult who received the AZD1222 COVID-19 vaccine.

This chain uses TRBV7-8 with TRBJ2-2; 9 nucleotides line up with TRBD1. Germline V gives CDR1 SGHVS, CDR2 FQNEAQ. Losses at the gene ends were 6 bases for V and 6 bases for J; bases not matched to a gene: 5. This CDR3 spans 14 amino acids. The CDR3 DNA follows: TGTGCCAGCAGATTACAGGGGGCCGCCGGGGAGCTGTTTTTT. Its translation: CASRLQGAAGELFF.

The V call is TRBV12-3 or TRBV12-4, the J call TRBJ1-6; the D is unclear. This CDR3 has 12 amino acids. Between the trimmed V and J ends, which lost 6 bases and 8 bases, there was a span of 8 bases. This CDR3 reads CASSLADSPLHF. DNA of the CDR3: TGTGCCAGCAGCCTGGCGGATTCACCCCTCCACTTT.

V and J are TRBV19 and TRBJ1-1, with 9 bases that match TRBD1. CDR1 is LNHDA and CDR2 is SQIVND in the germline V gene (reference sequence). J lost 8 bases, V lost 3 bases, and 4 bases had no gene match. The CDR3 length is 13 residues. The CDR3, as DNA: TGTGCCAGTAGTATTCGGACAGGGGACGAAGCTTTCTTT. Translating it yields CASSIRTGDEAFF.

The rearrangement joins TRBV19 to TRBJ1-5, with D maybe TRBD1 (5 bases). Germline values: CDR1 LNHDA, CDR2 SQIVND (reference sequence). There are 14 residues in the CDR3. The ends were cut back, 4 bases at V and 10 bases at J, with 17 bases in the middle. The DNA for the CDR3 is TGTGCCAGTAGTACCCAATCCAGTGGGGGACCCCAGCATTTT. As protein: CASSTQSSGGPQHF.

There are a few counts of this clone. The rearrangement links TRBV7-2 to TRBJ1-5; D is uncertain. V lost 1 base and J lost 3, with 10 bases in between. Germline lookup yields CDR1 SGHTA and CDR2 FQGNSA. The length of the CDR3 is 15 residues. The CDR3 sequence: CASSLGTGVNQPQHF. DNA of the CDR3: TGTGCCAGCAGCTTAGGGACGGGAGTCAATCAGCCCCAGCATTTT. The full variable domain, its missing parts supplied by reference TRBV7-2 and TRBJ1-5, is GAGVSQSPSNKVTEKGKDVELRCDPISGHTALYWYRQSLGQGLEFLIYFQGNSAPDKSGLPSDRFSAERTGGSVSTLTIQRTQQEDSAVYLCASSLGTGVNQPQHFGDGTRLSIL.

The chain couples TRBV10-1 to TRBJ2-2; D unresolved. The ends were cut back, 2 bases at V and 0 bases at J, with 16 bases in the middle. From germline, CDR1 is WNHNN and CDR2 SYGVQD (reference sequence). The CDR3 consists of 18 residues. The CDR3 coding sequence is TGCGCCAGCAGTGAGCCCACAGCCCAGACGACGAACACCGGGGAGCTGTTTTTT. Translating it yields CASSEPTAQTTNTGELFF.

The DNA for the CDR3 is TGTGCCAGCAGCTCCACCGGGACCTCTCCCGGGGAGCTGTTTTTT. Translating gives CASSSTGTSPGELFF. This chain uses TRBV6-2 or TRBV6-3 with TRBJ2-2; the D call may be TRBD1 or TRBD2 (5 bases each). Germline lookup yields CDR1 MNHEY and CDR2 SVGEGT. This CDR3 has 15 amino acids. The V gene lost 6 bases and the J gene lost 6 bases, with 17 bases spanning the gap.

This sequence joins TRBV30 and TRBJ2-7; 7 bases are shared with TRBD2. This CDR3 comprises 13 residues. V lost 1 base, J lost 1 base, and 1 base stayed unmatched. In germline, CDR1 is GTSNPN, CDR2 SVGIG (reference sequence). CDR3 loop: CAWSAGGSYEQYF. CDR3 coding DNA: TGTGCCTGGAGTGCCGGGGGGTCCTACGAGCAGTACTTC.

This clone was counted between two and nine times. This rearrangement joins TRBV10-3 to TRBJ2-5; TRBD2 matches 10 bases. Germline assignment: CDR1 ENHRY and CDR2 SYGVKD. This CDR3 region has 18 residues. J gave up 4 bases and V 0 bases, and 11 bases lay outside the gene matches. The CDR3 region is CAISESRNSGGTRETQYF. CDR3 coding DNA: TGTGCCATCAGTGAGTCGAGAAATAGCGGGGGGACTCGAGAGACCCAGTACTTC.

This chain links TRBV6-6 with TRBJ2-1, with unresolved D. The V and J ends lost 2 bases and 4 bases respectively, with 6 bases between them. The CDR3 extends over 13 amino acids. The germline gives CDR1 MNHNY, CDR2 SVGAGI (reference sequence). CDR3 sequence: CASSYGVYNEQFF. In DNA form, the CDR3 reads TGTGCCAGCAGTTACGGAGTATACAATGAGCAGTTCTTC.

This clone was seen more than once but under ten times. CDR3 sequence reads: CASSLGDSYSYEQYF. As DNA, the CDR3 is TGCGCCAGCAGCTTAGGGGACAGCTACTCCTACGAGCAGTACTTC. The rearrangement joins TRBV5-1 to TRBJ2-7, with 7 bases identical to TRBD1. CDR1 is SGHRS and CDR2 is YFSETQ in the germline V gene. The J segment lost 0 bases and the V segment lost 2 bases, leaving 5 bases of the junction unmatched. The CDR3 is 15 residues long.

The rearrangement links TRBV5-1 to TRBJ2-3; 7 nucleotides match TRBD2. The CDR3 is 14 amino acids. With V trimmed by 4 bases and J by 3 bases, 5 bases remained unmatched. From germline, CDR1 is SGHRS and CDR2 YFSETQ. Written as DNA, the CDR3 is TGCGCCAGCAGCGCGGGAGTTCGGACAGATACGCAGTATTTT. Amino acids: CASSAGVRTDTQYF.

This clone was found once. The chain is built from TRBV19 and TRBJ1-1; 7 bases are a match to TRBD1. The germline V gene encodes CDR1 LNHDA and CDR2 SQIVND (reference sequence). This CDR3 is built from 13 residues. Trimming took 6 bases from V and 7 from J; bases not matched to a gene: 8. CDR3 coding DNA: TGTGCCAGTAGATACGACAGGGATGGTGAAGCTTTCTTT. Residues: CASRYDRDGEAFF.

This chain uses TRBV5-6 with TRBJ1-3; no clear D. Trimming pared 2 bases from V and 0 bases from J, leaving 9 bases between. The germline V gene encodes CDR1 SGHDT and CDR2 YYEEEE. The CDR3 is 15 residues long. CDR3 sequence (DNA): TGTGCCAGCAGCTTCCAATGGGGCTCTGGAAACACCATATATTTT. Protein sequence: CASSFQWGSGNTIYF.

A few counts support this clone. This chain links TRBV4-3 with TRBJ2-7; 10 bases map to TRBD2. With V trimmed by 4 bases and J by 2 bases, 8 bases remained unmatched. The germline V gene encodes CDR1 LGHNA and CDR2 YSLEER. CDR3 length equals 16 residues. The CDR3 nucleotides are TGCGCCAGCAGCCCCCGACTAGCGGGTAGGCCCTACGAGCAGTACTTC. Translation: CASSPRLAGRPYEQYF.